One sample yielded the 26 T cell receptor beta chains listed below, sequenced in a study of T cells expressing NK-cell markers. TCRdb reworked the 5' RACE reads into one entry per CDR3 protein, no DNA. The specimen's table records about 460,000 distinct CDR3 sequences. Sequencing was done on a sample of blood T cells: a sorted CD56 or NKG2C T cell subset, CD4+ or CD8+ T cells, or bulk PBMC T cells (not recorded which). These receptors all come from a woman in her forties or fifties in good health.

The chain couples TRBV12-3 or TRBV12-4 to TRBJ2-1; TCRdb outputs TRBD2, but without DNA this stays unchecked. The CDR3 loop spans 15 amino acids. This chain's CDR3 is CASSRTSGRVWEQFF.

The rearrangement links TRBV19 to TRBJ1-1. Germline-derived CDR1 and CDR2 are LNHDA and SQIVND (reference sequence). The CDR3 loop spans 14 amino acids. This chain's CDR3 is CASSMIHEDTEAFF.

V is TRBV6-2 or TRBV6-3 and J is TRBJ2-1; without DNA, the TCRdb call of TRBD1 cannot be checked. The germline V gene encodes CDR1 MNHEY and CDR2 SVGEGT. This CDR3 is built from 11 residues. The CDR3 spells CASTDKGFQFF.

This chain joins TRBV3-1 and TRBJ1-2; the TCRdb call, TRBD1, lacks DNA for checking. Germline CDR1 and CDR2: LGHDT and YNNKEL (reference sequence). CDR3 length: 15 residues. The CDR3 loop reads CASSQDGGQLYGYTF. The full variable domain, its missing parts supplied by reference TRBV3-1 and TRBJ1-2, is DTAVSQTPKYLVTQMGNDKSIKCEQNLGHDTMYWYKQDSKKFLKIMFSYNNKELIINETVPNRFSPKSPDKAHLNLHINSLELGDSAVYFCASSQDGGQLYGYTFGSGTRLTVV.

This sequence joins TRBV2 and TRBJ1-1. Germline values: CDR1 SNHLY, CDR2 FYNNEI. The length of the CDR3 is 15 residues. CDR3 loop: CASSEALGSSTEAFF.

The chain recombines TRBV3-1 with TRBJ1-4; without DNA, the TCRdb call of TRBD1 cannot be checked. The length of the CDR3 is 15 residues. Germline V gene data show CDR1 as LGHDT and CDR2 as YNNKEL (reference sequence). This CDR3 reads CASSQDGTGNEKLFF.

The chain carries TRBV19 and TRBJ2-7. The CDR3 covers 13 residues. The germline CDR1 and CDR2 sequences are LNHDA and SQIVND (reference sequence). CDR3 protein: CASSPDTNYEQYF.

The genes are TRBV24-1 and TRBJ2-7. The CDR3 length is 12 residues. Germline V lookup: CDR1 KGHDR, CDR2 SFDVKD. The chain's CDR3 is CATSSVGVEQYF.

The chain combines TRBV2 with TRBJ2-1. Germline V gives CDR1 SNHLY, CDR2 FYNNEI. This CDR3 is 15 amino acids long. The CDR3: CASSGSHQDYNEQFF.

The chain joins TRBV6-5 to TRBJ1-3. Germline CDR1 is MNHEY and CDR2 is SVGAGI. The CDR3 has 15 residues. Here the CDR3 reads CASSPTAGRGNTIYF.

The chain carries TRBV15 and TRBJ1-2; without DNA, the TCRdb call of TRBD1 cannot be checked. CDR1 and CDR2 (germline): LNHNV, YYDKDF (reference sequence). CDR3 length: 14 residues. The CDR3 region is CATSGWTGGSGYTF.

Here the CDR3 reads CASIQAGGPTDTQYF. This sequence joins TRBV27 and TRBJ2-3; TCRdb proposes TRBD2, but this gene call is untestable without DNA. Looked up from germline, CDR1 is MNHEY and CDR2 is SMNVEV (reference sequence). The CDR3 spans 15 residues.

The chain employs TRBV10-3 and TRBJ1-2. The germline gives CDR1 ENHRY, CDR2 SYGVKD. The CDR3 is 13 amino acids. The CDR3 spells CAIGKSRDGGYTF.

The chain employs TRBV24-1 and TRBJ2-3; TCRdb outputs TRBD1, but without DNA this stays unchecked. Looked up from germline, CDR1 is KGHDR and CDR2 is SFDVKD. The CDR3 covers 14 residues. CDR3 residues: CATRMGAVTDTQYF.

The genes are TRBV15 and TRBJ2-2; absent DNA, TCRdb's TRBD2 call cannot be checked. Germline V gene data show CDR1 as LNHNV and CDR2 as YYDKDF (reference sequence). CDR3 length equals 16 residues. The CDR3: CATSAASGGDTGELFF.

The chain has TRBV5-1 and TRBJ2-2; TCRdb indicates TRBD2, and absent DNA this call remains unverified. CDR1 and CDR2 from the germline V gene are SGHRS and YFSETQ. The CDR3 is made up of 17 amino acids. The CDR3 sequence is CASSRGLAGGPTGELFF.

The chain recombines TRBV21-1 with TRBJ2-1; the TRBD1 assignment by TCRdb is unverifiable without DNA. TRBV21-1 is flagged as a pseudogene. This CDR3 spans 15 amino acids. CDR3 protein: CASSKGRGPYNEQFF.

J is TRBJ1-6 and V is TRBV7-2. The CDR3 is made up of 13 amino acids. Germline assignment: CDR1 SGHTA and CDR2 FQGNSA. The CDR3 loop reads CASSSVESSPLHF.

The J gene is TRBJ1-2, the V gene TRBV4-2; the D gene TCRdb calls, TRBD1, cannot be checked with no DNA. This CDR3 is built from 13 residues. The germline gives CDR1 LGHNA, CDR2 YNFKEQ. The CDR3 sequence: CASSVGGLYGYTF.

The chain's CDR3 is CASSLLLSDRGRRNEQFF. This rearrangement joins TRBV6-6 to TRBJ2-1; TCRdb calls TRBD1, which cannot be checked without DNA. The germline V gene encodes CDR1 MNHNY and CDR2 SVGAGI (reference sequence). There are 18 residues in the CDR3.

The CDR3 region is CASSPGRWGFIDEQFF. The genes are TRBV12-3 or TRBV12-4 and TRBJ2-1; absent DNA, TCRdb's TRBD1 call cannot be checked. The CDR3 consists of 16 residues.

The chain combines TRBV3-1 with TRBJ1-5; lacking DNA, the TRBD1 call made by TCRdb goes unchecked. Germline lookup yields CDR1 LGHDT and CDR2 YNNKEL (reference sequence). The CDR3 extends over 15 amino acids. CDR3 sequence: CASSQDHRGSQPQHF.

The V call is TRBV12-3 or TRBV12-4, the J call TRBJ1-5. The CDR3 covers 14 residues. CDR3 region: CASCGGALGQPQHF.

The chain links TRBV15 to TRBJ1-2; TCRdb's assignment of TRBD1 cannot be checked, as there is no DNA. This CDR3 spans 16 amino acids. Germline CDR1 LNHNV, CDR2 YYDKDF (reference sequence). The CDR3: CATSRDVGARVDGYTF.

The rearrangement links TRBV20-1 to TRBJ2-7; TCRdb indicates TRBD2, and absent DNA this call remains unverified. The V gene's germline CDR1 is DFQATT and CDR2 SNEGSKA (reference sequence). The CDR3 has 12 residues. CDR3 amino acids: CSAPAGGRAAVF.

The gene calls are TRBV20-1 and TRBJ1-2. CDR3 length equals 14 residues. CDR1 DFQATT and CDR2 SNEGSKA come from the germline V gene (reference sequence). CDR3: CSAREGITTNLYTF.